Described below is a single T cell receptor (beta chain) sequence and its context. Its antigen specificity is not known. Base-call qualities are not available, and no considerably larger clone is one nucleotide away. The data are from a study of neoadjuvant nivolumab and ipilimumab in lung cancer (TCRdb year 2020). Background for the entire study: Nivolumab was given at 3 mg/kg intravenously on days 1, 15 and 29, and the combination arm added ipilimumab 1 mg/kg on day 1 only. For each study arm, the primary endpoint of the trial was the rate of major pathologic response (MPR) in the intention-to-treat population. Of the approximately 46 patients with operable NSCLC treated in the trial, approximately 23 were randomized to nivolumab monotherapy and about 20 to nivolumab plus ipilimumab. TCR repertoires were compared between pretherapy (baseline) peripheral blood and tumors resected at surgery after neoadjuvant immune checkpoint blockade. Matched pretherapy and resected tumor pairs were analyzed for seven patients: four treated with nivolumab and three with nivolumab plus ipilimumab. Broad study findings and their caveats: No significant correlation was found between TCR clonality and pathologic tumor regression, and only one major-pathologic-response sample was available for the clonality analysis. Compared with tumor-adjacent uninvolved lung, resected tumors had greater TCR richness and clonality, and increases showed up in more of the dual-therapy-treated tumors. A small number of samples was subjected to TCR sequencing. Tumor T-cell richness and clonality rose from pretherapy to surgery in three of three dual-therapy tumors but in only two of four nivolumab-treated tumors. Richness in tumors resected after neoadjuvant therapy showed a positive correlation with pretherapy blood TCR richness (Spearman R = 0.82).

The library was obtained by the immunoSEQ multiplex PCR assay. In the paper's pipeline: Repertoires were summarized in terms of richness and clonality, and significantly expanded and contracted clones between pre- and post-therapy samples were identified. TCRdb limited this immuneACCESS table to in-frame rearrangements with V and J called. A share of clones is missing; checked studies link under half to unresolved V genes, and the rest is unexplained. Clone size and V and J calls were adopted from that table, with D and trimming inferred from the DNA. This sample is represented by roughly 45,000 clones; 75% to 90% of them were singletons. The top ten constitute about 4% of the sample. The CDR1 and CDR2 encoded by the germline V gene are SGDLS and YYNGEE. The CDR3, cysteine through phenylalanine, is 16 amino acids long. Only the CDR3 region is kept as DNA, spanning 48 bases read in frame from base 1. Trimmed from V: 0 bases; trimmed from J: 8 bases; junction bases lacking a gene match: 9.

Interpreted using the paper, the time point label stands for: pretherapy, before neoadjuvant immune checkpoint inhibitors. The samples were taken from NEOSTAR, a phase 2 randomized trial in operable NSCLC that tested neoadjuvant nivolumab or nivolumab plus ipilimumab, followed by surgery. The TCR sequence derives from an adult with non-small cell lung cancer. Some clones in this sample may be carry-over from other donors' samples. The sequences come from blood, collected before neoadjuvant nivolumab, alone or with ipilimumab. The sequence links TRBV9 to TRBJ1-4, with 8 junctional bases fitting TRBD1. The DNA sequence follows: TGTGCCAGCAGCGTAGCTCAGGGGGCGTTTGGAGAAAAACTGTTTTTT. Its translation is CASSVAQGAFGEKLFF.